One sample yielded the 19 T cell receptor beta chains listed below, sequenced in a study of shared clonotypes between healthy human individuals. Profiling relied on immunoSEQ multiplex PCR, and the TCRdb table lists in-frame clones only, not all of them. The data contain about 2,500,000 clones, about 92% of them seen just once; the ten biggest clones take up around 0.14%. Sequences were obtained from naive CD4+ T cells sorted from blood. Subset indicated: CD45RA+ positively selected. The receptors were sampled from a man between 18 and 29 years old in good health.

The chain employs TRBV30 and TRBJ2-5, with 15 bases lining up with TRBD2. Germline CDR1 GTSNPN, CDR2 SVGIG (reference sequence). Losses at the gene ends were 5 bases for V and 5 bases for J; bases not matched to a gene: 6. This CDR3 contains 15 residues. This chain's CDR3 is CAWRGTSGGHETQYF. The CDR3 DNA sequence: TGTGCCTGGCGGGGGACTAGCGGGGGGCACGAGACCCAGTACTTC.

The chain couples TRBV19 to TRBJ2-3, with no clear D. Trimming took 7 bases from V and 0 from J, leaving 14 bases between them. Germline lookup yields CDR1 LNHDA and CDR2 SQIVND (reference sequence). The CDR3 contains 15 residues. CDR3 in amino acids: CASTQVAWSTDTQYF. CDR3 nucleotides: TGTGCCAGTACTCAAGTAGCTTGGAGCACAGATACGCAGTATTTT.

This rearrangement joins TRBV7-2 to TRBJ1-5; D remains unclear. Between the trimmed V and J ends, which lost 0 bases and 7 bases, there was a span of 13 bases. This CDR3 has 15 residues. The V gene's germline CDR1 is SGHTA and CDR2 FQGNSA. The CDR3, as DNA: TGTGCCAGCAGCTTAGCGATGGGGATAGAACAGCCCCAGCATTTT. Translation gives CASSLAMGIEQPQHF.

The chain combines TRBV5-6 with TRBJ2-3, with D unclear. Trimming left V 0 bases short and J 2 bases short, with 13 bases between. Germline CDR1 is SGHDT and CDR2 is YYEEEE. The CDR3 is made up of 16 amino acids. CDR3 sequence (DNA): TGTGCCAGCAGCTTGGTTCATCGCAGGTCCACAGATACGCAGTATTTT. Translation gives CASSLVHRRSTDTQYF.

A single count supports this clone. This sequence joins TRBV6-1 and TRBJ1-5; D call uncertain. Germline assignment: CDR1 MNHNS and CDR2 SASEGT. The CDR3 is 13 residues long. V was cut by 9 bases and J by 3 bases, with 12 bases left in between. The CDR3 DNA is TGTGCCAGTAGCCGGGGAACCAATCAGCCCCAGCATTTT. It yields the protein CASSRGTNQPQHF.

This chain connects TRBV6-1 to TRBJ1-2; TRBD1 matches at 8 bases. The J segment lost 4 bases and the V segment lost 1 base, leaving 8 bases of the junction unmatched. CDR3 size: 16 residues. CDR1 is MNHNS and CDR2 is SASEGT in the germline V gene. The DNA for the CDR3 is TGTGCCAGCAGTGAAGGTTCGGCAGGGGGCGCCTATGGCTACACCTTC. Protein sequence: CASSEGSAGGAYGYTF.

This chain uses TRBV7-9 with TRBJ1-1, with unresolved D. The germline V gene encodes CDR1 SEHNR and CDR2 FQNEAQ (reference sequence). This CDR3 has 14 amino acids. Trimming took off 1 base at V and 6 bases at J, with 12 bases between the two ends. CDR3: CASSLGGSLAEAFF. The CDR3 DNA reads TGTGCCAGCAGCTTAGGGGGATCTTTAGCTGAAGCTTTCTTT.

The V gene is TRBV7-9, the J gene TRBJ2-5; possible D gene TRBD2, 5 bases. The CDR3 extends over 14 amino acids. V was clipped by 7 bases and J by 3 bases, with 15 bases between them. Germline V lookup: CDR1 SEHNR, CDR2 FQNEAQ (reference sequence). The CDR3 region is CASTSVWREETQYF. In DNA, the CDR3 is TGTGCCAGCACCTCCGTTTGGCGGGAAGAGACCCAGTACTTC.

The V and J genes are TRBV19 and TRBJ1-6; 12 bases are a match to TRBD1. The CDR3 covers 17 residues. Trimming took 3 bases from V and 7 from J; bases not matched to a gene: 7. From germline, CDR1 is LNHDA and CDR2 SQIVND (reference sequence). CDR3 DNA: TGTGCCAGTAGTATGCCCGGGACAGGGGGCAAAAATTCACCCCTCCACTTT. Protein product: CASSMPGTGGKNSPLHF.

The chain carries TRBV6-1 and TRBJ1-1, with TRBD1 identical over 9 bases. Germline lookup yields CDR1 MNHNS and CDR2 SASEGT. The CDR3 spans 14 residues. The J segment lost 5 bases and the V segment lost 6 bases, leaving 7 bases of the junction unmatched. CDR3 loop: CASSDRGRGTEAFF. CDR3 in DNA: TGTGCCAGCAGCGACAGGGGGAGGGGGACTGAAGCTTTCTTT.

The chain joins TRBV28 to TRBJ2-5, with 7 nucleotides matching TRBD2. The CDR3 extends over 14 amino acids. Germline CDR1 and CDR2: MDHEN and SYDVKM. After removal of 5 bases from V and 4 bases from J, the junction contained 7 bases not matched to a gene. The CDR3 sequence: CASSPPGLRETQYF. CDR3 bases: TGTGCCAGCAGTCCTCCGGGACTAAGAGAGACCCAGTACTTC.

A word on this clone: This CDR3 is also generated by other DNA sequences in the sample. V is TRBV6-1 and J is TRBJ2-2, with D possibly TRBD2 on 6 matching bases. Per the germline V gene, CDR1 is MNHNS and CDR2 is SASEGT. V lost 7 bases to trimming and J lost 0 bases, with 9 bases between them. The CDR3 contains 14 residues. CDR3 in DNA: TGTGCCAGCAAGGCGGGGACGAACACCGGGGAGCTGTTTTTT. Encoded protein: CASKAGTNTGELFF.

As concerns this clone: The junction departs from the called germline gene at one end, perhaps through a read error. The CDR3 DNA reads as TGTGCTAGCAGCTTAGAGTCAGGTCCCACCGGGGAGCTGTTTTTT. Translated: CASSLESGPTGELFF. The chain uses TRBV7-7 and TRBJ2-2; D is unclear. CDR3 length: 15 amino acids. CDR1 is SSHAT, CDR2 FNYEAQ, per germline (reference sequence).

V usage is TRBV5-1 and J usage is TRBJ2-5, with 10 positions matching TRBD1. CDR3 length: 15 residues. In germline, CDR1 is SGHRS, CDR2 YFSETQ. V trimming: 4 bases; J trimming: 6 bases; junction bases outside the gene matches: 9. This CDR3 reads CASSQQTGGEKTQYF. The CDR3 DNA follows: TGCGCCAGCAGCCAGCAGACAGGGGGCGAGAAGACCCAGTACTTC.

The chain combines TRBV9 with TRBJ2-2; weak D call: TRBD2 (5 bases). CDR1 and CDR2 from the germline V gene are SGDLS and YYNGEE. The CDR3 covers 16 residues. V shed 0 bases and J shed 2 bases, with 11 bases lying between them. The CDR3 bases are TGTGCCAGCAGCGTAGTGGTGGACTCAAACACCGGGGAGCTGTTTTTT. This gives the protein CASSVVVDSNTGELFF.

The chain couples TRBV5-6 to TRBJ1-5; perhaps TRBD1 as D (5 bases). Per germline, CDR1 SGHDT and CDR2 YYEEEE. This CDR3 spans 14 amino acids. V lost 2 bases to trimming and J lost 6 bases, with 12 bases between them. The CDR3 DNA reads TGTGCCAGCAGCTTCCAGGGAGCGAGTCAGCCCCAGCATTTT. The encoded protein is CASSFQGASQPQHF.

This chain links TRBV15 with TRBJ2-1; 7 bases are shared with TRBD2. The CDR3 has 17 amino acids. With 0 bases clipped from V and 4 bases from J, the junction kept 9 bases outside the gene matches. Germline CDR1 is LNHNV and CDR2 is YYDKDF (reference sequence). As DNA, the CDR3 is TGTGCCACCAGCAGAGATCTAGCGGTGAGACTATACAATGAGCAGTTCTTC. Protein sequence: CATSRDLAVRLYNEQFF.

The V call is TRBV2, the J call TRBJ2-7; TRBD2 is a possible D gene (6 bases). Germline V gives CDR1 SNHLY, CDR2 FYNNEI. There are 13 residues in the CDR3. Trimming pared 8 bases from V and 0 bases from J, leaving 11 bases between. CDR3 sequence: CASAREFSYEQYF. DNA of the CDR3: TGTGCCAGCGCCCGGGAGTTCTCCTACGAGCAGTACTTC.

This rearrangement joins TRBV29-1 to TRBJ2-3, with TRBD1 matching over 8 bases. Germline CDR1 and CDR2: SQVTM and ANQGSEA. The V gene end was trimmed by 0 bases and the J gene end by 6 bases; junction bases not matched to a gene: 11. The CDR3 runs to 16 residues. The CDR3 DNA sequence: TGCAGCGTTGAAGATGTAGGGGACAGGAGAACGGATACGCAGTATTTT. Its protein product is CSVEDVGDRRTDTQYF.